The present entry profiles one TCR beta chain with its context. The protocol was immunoSEQ multiplex PCR, while the TCRdb copy is restricted to in-frame clones and leaves out a portion. The profile shows fewer than 300,000 clones, around 87% of them singletons. The CDR3 runs 16 residues. Germline trimming cut 0 bases from V and 7 bases from J; bases unmatched to any gene: 7. Germline V gene sequence: CDR1 SGHTA, CDR2 FQGTGA. The data belong to a study of blood T cell repertoires in COVID-19. V and J are TRBV7-3 and TRBJ2-2; 8 bases map to TRBD1. This receptor was taken from a woman between 45 and 65 years old with acute or convalescent COVID-19. The specimen sequenced was peripheral blood. CDR3 sequence (DNA): TGTGCCAGCAGCTTAACGCCTCTGACAGGGGTCGGGGAGCTGTTTTTT. It specifies CASSLTPLTGVGELFF. Drawing the rest from reference TRBV7-3 and TRBJ2-2, the complete variable domain is GAGVSQTPSNKVTEKGKYVELRCDPISGHTALYWYRQSLGQGPEFLIYFQGTGAADDSGLPNDRFFAVRPEGSVSTLKIQRTERGDSAVYLCASSLTPLTGVGELFFGEGSRLTVL.